The rows below give T cell receptor beta chains drawn from one sample of a study of T-cell reconstitution after alpha-beta-depleted transplantation in children. TCRdb independently ran MiXCR on the PCR reads; one entry per CDR3 protein. This sample has about 900,000 distinct CDR3 sequences, with less than 30% found just once. The sample in question was PBMCs, mostly from graft donor cells, obtained 360 days after TCRalphabeta/CD19-depleted stem cell transplant. The receptors come from a boy younger than two who had a stem cell transplant for SCID, so the T cells may come from the graft donor. Both conserved end residues are part of each CDR3. Each record gives: J gene, CDR3 length, V gene, CDR3 protein.

TRBJ2-7 16 TRBV5-1 CASSFVTSGTQREQYF
TRBJ2-1 14 TRBV29-1 CSVFSGAINNEQFF
TRBJ2-5 13 TRBV20-1 CSAEGQRQETQYF
TRBJ1-2 14 TRBV4-1 CASSPNPTDYGYTF
TRBJ1-6 16 TRBV4-3 CASSQESRTGGSPLHF
TRBJ2-5 15 TRBV7-9 CASSLARTAQETQYF
TRBJ2-7 15 TRBV4-2 CASSPQGQGDYEQYF
TRBJ2-7 13 TRBV18 CASSTGKGLEQYF
TRBJ2-1 14 TRBV11-3 CASSYGQGYNEQFF
TRBJ1-1 13 TRBV6-5 CASSYRGRTEAFF
TRBJ2-6 15 TRBV7-2 CASTFVVSGANVLTF
TRBJ2-1 15 TRBV20-1 CSASVGGRSYNEQFF
TRBJ1-4 14 TRBV6-1 CASRPTATNEKLFF
TRBJ1-3 17 TRBV9 CASSVLPDSPSGNTIYF
TRBJ2-1 15 TRBV7-6 CASSLGTGSFNEQFF
TRBJ1-5 15 TRBV2 CASRPGQAANQPQHF
TRBJ1-1 15 TRBV29-1 CSVEASLGWVTEAFF
TRBJ2-7 15 TRBV7-2 CASSLAVRSSYEQYF
TRBJ2-5 13 TRBV7-2 CASSSSLQETQYF
TRBJ2-1 16 TRBV5-6 CASSFGGGLSYNEQFF
TRBJ2-5 15 TRBV28 CASSLRGPYQETQYF
TRBJ2-5 15 TRBV21-1 CASSKGQGHQETQYF
TRBJ2-1 12 TRBV2 CASSYRGYEQFF
TRBJ1-1 14 TRBV28 CASRPDRGRTEAFF
TRBJ2-7 15 TRBV5-1 CASSLDGTGVYEQYF
TRBJ2-5 16 TRBV12-3/TRBV12-4 CASSLGDRVSRETQYF
TRBJ2-2 13 TRBV2 CASSALGTGELFF
TRBJ1-2 13 TRBV6-5 CASSYQGVYGYTF
TRBJ1-5 16 TRBV12-3/TRBV12-4 CASSLRGDGDYQPQHF
TRBJ1-3 16 TRBV5-1 CASSLVGEASGNTIYF
TRBJ2-5 15 TRBV4-2 CASSQEAQGQETQYF
TRBJ1-2 15 TRBV7-2 CASSLGGRENYGYTF
TRBJ2-1 15 TRBV6-5 CASSYSAQPYNEQFF
TRBJ1-2 13 TRBV6-1 CASRETGSYGYTF
TRBJ2-7 15 TRBV6-2/TRBV6-3 CASSYSGGVSYEQYF
TRBJ1-2 14 TRBV12-3/TRBV12-4 CASSLLGLDYGYTF
TRBJ1-1 11 TRBV6-6 CASTDALGAFF
TRBJ2-1 15 TRBV7-2 CASSLALAGLNEQFF
TRBJ1-6 13 TRBV20-1 CSASPNLSNQLHF
TRBJ1-2 14 TRBV4-3 CASSQGLRGVRYTF
TRBJ1-2 17 TRBV7-2 CASSKEFSGTTTNGYTF
TRBJ2-2 14 TRBV3-1 CASSRSGVTGELFF
TRBJ2-1 15 TRBV12-3/TRBV12-4 CASSNLGLAGNEQFF
TRBJ2-1 14 TRBV20-1 CSARVGGPYNEQFF
TRBJ2-3 13 TRBV4-1 CASSQDGLAVQYF
TRBJ1-1 15 TRBV4-3 CASSQIGQAHTEAFF
TRBJ2-5 12 TRBV12-3/TRBV12-4 CASSLIGETQYF
TRBJ2-1 15 TRBV7-6 CASSSGLAGVSEQFF
TRBJ2-1 17 TRBV3-1 CASSHPLGLAGHNEQFF
TRBJ2-3 15 TRBV27 CASSLGRLHTDTQYF
TRBJ2-5 14 TRBV4-1 CASSQTGREETQYF
TRBJ2-1 14 TRBV2 CASSEVRTRNEQFF
TRBJ2-3 16 TRBV6-2/TRBV6-3 CASSLGSGGRTDTQYF
TRBJ2-5 13 TRBV12-3/TRBV12-4 CASSLSWEETQYF
TRBJ2-1 16 TRBV5-1 CASSSLAGGNYNEQFF
TRBJ2-1 13 TRBV20-1 CSARVYRDSEQFF
TRBJ2-5 16 TRBV4-2 CASSRTSGDEWETQYF
TRBJ2-7 14 TRBV18 CASSTQGAQYEQYF
TRBJ1-1 14 TRBV7-2 CASSLHGVLTEAFF
TRBJ2-1 16 TRBV12-3/TRBV12-4 CASSLWDRGLSNEQFF